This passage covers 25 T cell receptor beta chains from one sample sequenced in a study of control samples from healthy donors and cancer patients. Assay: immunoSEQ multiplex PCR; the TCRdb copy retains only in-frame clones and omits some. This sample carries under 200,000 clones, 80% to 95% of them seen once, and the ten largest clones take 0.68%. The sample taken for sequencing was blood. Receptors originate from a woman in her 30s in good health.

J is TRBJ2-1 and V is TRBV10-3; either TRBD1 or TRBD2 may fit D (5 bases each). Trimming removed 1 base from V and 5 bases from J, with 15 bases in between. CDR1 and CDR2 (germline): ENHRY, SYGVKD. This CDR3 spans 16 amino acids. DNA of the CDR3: TGTGCCATCAGTGAGTGGTGGGGCCGGGATAACAATGAGCAGTTCTTC. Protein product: CAISEWWGRDNNEQFF.

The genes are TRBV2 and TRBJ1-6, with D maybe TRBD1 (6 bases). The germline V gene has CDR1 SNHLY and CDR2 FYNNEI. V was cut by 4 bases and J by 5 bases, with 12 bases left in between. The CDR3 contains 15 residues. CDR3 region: CASSAAGTNNSPLHF. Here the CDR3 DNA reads TGTGCCAGCAGTGCTGCCGGGACAAATAATTCACCCCTCCACTTT.

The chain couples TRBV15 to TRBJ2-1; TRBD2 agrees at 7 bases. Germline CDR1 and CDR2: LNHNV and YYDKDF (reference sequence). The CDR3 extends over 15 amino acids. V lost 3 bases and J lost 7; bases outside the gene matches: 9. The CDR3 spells CATSSWRESRNEQFF. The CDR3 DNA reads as TGTGCCACCAGCAGTTGGCGGGAGTCCCGGAATGAGCAGTTCTTC.

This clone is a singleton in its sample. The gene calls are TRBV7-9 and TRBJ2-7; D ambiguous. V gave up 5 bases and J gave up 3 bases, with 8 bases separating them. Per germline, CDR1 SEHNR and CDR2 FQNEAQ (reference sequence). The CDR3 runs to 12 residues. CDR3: CASSRVNYEQYF. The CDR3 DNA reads TGTGCCAGCAGCCGAGTAAACTACGAGCAGTACTTC. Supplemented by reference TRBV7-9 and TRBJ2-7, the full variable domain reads DTGVSQNPRHKITKRGQNVTFRCDPISEHNRLYWYRQTLGQGPEFLTYFQNEAQLEKSRLLSDRFSAERPKGSFSTLEIQRTEQGDSAMYLCASSRVNYEQYFGPGTRLTVT.

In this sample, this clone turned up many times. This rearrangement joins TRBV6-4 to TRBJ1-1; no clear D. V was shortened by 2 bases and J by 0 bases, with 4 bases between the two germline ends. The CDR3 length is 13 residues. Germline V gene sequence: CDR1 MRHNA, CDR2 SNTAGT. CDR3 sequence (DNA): TGTGCCAGCAGTGACGAGATGAACACTGAAGCTTTCTTT. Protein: CASSDEMNTEAFF.

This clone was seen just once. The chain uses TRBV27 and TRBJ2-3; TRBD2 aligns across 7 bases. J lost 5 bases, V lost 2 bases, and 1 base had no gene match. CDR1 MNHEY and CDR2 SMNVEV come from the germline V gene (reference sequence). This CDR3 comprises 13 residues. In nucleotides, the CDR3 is TGTGCCAGCAGTTTAGGGAGGGGAGATACGCAGTATTTT. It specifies CASSLGRGDTQYF.

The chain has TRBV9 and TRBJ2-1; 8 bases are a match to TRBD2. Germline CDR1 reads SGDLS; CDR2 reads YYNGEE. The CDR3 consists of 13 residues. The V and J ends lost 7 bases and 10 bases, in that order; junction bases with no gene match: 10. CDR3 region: CASQRSAGVEQFF. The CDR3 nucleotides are TGTGCCAGCCAGAGATCAGCGGGAGTCGAGCAGTTCTTC.

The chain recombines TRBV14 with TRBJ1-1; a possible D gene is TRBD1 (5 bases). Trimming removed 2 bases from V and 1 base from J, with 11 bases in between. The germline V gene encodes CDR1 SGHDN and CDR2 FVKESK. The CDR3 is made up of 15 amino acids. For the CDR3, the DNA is TGTGCCAGCAGCCAAATCCGCACAGGGAACACTGAAGCTTTCTTT. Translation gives CASSQIRTGNTEAFF.

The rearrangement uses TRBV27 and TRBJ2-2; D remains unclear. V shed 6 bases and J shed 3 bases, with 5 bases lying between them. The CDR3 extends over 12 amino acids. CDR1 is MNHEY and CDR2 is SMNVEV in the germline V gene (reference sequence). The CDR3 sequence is CASSPYTGELFF. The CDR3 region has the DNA TGTGCCAGCAGCCCTTACACCGGGGAGCTGTTTTTT.

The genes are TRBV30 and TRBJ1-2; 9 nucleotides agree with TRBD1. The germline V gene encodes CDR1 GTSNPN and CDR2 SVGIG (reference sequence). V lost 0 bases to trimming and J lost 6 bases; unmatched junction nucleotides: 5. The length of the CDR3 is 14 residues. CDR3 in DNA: TGTGCCTGGAGTGTAGTGGGGACAGGGAATGGCTACACCTTC. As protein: CAWSVVGTGNGYTF.

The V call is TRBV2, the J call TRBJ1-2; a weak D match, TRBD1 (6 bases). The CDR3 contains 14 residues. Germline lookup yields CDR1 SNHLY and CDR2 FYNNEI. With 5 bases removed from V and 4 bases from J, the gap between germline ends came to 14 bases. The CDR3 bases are TGTGCCAGCAGTCAATCGGACAGCGCCTATGGCTACACCTTC. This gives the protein CASSQSDSAYGYTF. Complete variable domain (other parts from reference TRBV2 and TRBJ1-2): EPEVTQTPSHQVTQMGQEVILRCVPISNHLYFYWYRQILGQKVEFLVSFYNNEISEKSEIFDDQFSVERPDGSNFTLKIRSTKLEDSAMYFCASSQSDSAYGYTFGSGTRLTVV.

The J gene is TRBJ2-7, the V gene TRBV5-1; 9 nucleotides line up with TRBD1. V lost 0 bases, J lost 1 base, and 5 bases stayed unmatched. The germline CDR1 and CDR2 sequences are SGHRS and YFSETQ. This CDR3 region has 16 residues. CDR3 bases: TGCGCCAGCAGCTTGGCCGGGACAGGGTTGTCCTACGAGCAGTACTTC. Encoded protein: CASSLAGTGLSYEQYF.

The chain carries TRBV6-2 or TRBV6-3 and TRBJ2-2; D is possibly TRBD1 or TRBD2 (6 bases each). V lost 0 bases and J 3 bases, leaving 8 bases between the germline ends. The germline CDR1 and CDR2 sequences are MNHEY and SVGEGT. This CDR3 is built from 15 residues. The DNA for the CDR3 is TGTGCCAGCAGTTACTCGGAGGGGGACACCGGGGAGCTGTTTTTT. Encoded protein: CASSYSEGDTGELFF.

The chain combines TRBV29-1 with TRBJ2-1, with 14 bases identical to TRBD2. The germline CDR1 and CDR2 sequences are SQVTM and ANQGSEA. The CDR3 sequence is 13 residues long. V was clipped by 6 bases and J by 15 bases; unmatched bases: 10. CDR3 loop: CSVWGLAGDKGFF. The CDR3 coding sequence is TGCAGCGTATGGGGACTAGCGGGAGACAAGGGGTTCTTC.

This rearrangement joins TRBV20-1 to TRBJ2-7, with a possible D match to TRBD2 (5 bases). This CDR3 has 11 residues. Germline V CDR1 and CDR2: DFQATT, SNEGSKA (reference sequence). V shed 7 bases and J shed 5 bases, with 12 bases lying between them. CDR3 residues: CSGGLRHEQYF. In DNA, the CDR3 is TGCAGTGGTGGACTCAGGCACGAGCAGTACTTC.

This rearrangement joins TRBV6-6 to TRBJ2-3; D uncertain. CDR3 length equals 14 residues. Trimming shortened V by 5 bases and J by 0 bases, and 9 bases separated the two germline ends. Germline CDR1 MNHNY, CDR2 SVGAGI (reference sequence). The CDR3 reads CASSQLTSTDTQYF. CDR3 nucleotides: TGTGCCAGCAGTCAGCTGACGAGCACAGATACGCAGTATTTT.

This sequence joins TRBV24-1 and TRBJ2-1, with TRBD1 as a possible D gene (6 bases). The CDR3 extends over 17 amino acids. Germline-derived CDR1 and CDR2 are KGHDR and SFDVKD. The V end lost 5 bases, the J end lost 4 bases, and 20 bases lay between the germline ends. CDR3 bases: TGTGCCACCAGTGCGGTAATAGGGGGTCGGTCTTACAATGAGCAGTTCTTC. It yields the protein CATSAVIGGRSYNEQFF.

The CDR3 loop reads CSALRGRAFF. DNA of the CDR3: TGCAGTGCCTTAAGGGGACGGGCTTTCTTT. This chain joins TRBV20-1 and TRBJ1-1; TRBD1 might be the D (5 bases). This CDR3 comprises 10 residues. CDR1 and CDR2 (germline): DFQATT, SNEGSKA (reference sequence). V lost 6 bases and J lost 11, with 13 bases in between.

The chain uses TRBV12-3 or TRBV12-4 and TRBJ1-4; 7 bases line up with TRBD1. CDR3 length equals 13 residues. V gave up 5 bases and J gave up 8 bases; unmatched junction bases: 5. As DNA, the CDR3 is TGTGCCAGCAGTAAGGGGGCGCGAGAAAAACTGTTTTTT. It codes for CASSKGAREKLFF.

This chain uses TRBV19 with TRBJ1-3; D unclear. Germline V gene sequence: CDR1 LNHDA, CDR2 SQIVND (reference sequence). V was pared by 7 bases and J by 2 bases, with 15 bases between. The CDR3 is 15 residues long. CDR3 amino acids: CASTYMGLAGNTIYF. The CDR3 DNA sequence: TGTGCCAGTACTTACATGGGCTTAGCTGGAAACACCATATATTTT.

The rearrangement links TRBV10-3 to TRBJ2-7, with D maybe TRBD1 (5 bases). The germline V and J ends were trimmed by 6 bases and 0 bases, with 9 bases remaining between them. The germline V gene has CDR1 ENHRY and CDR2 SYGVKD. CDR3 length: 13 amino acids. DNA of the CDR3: TGTGCCATCAGCGAGGACAACTCCTACGAGCAGTACTTC. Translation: CAISEDNSYEQYF.

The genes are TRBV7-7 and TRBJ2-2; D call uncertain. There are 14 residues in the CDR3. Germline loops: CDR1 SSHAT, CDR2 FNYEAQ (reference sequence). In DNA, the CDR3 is TGTGCTAGCTCACCCGGTCCGTCCACCGGGGAGCTGTTTTTT. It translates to CASSPGPSTGELFF.

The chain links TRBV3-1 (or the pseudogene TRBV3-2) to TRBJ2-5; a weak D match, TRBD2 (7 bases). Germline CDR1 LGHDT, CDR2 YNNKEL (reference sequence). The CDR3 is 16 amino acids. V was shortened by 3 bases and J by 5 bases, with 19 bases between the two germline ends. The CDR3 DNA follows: TGTGCCAGCAGCCAGCTCCCTGGGGGGGGCCCGGAGACCCAGTACTTC. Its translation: CASSQLPGGGPETQYF.

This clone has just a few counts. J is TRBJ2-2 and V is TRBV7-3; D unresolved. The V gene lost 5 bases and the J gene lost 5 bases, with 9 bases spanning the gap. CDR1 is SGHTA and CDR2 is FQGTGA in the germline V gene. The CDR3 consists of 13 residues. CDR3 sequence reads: CASSPLGTGELFF. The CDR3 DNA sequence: TGTGCCAGCAGCCCTCTTGGAACCGGGGAGCTGTTTTTT.

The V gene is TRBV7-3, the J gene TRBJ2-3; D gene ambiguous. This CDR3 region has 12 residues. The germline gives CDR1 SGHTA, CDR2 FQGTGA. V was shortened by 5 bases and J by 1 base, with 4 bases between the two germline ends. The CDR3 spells CASSGGTDTQYF. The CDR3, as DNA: TGTGCCAGCAGCGGAGGCACAGATACGCAGTATTTT. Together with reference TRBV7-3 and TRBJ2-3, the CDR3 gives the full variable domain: GAGVSQTPSNKVTEKGKYVELRCDPISGHTALYWYRQSLGQGPEFLIYFQGTGAADDSGLPNDRFFAVRPEGSVSTLKIQRTERGDSAVYLCASSGGTDTQYFGPGTRLTVL.